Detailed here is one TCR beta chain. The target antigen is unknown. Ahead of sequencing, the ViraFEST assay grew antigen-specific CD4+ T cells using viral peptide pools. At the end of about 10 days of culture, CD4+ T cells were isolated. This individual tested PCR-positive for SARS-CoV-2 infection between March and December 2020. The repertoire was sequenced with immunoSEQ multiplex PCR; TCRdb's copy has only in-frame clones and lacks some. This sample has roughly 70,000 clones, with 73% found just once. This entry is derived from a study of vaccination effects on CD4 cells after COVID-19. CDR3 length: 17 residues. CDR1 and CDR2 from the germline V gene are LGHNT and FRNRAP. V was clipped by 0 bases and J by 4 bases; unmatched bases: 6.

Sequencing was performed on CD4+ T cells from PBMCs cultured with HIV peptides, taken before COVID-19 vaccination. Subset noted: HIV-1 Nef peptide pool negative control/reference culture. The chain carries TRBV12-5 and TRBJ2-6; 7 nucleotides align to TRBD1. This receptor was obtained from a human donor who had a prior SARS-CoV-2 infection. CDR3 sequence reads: CASGLVLRGPGANVLTF. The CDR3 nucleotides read TGTGCTAGTGGTTTGGTACTAAGGGGGCCGGGGGCCAACGTCCTGACTTTC.